The sequence of this T cell receptor beta chain was determined in a study of Ad26.COV2.S vaccination and SARS-CoV-2 variants. Points from the study as a whole: Analytic work on TCR breadth and depth might have understated the full extent of total T cell responses. Recipients given vaccine exceeded placebo recipients in spike-specific TCR breadth.

This clone has a single count. Its antigen is as yet unknown. Clones were sequenced by immunoSEQ multiplex PCR, and TCRdb holds only the in-frame ones, with some missing. The sample records roughly 400,000 clones, 90% being singletons. V was clipped by 0 bases and J by 1 base; unmatched bases: 2. There are 15 residues in the CDR3. Germline V gives CDR1 MNHNS, CDR2 SASEGT. Treatment defined: 19 received Ad26.COV2.S at low or high dose, single or two shots; about 5 received placebo; per-sample allocation not given. Following the first vaccine or placebo injection, samples were taken on day 63. Donation came from an adult in Boston who was aged 18-55 years.

This receptor was identified in a person between 18 and 65 years old who received the Ad26.COV2.S COVID-19 vaccine or a placebo. The starting material was peripheral blood, obtained in a trial of Ad26.COV2.S vaccine versus placebo. The chain uses TRBV6-1 and TRBJ2-5, with TRBD1 matching 7 bases. CDR3 residues: CASSEAWDSQETQYF. In DNA form, the CDR3 reads TGTGCCAGCAGTGAAGCGTGGGACAGCCAAGAGACCCAGTACTTC.